Below, one T cell receptor (beta chain) is given with its context. Antigen specificity is unknown. Trimming removed 3 bases from V and 6 bases from J, with 14 bases in between. The germline CDR1 and CDR2 sequences are LNHDA and SQIVND (reference sequence). The CDR3 covers 14 residues. The data are from a study of cytomegalovirus exposure and HLA in healthy donors. Study-wide background: Assignment to the Caucasian-associated ancestry cluster applied to around 76% of the approximately 380 genotyped donors.

The PCR employed 60 Vbeta primers together with 13 Jbeta primers. Only in-frame clones appear in the TCRdb table, and some are missing; sequencing was by immunoSEQ multiplex PCR. The top ten hold about 9% of the sample, which has some 78,000 clones, roughly 72% seen once. Findings and limits, study-wide: Across all donors, roughly uniform sequencing depth was an assumption of the presence/absence analyses.

The sequenced sample was PBMCs. The source of this sequence is a man aged 40-50 years in good health and CMV-seropositive. The chain employs TRBV19 and TRBJ1-2; D perhaps matches TRBD1 (5 bases). CDR3 sequence (DNA): TGTGCCAGTAGTATGAGCATACAGGCCCATGGCTACACCTTC. This gives the protein CASSMSIQAHGYTF.